This T cell receptor (beta chain) was found in a study of blood T cell repertoires in COVID-19. Generated by immunoSEQ multiplex PCR, the TCRdb table keeps only in-frame clones and is missing some. In the table there are some 120,000 clones, 86% of which are singletons. Germline CDR1 is LNHDA and CDR2 is SQIVND (reference sequence). The junction had 17 bases not matched to a gene; V was cut back by 6 bases and J by 1 base. The CDR3 spans 19 residues. Sequenced material: peripheral blood. V gene TRBV19 combines with J gene TRBJ2-1, with 8 bases identical to TRBD2. The sequence was obtained from a human donor in a cohort sampled during active COVID-19. The DNA of the CDR3 is TGTGCCAGTAGCCTCCAGCCACTAAGCAGCGGGAGATCCTACAATGAGCAGTTCTTC. This sequence encodes CASSLQPLSSGRSYNEQFF.